Below, one T cell receptor beta chain is given with its context. The sample belongs to a study of blood T cell repertoires in COVID-19. The overall study: Sources were T cells, B-cell-depleted T cells, or PBMCs; the material itself was cDNA or gDNA.

Original handling: Amplified reference gene primers provided the basis for estimating nucleated cell counts. TCRdb keeps only in-frame clones here, not all; method: immunoSEQ multiplex PCR. V, J and clone size derive from that table, while D and trimming were established from the DNA sequence. Among under 450,000 clones listed, roughly four fifths were seen once. Material for sequencing was peripheral blood. This TCR was recovered from a human donor with acute or convalescent COVID-19. The donor label of this sample is uncertain.

The DNA of the CDR3 is TGCGCCAGCAGCTTGGTAGGCAGCGACTATGGCTACACCTTC. The encoded protein is CASSLVGSDYGYTF. V gene TRBV5-1 combines with J gene TRBJ1-2; D is unclear. The length of the CDR3 is 14 residues. V lost 0 bases and J lost 3, with 9 bases in between. The germline V gene has CDR1 SGHRS and CDR2 YFSETQ.